The clone carrying this T cell receptor beta chain was counted many times. The germline CDR1 and CDR2 sequences are SQVTM and ANQGSEA. V dropped 5 bases and J dropped 3 bases, with 15 bases sitting between them. The CDR3 is 14 residues long. The entry originates in a study of T-cell memory formation after mild COVID-19. TCRdb re-called the 5' RACE reads through MiXCR, storing one row per CDR3 protein. The data contain 70,000 to 100,000 distinct CDR3 sequences, around 15% of them singletons. The genes are TRBV29-1 and TRBJ2-3; D is undetermined. The sequence was collected from a man aged 18-30 years who had mild COVID-19 (a few samples of this study predate the infection). Cell type and time point are not known. The sequenced sample was PBMCs or a T cell subset sorted from them (not recorded which). As DNA, the CDR3 is TGCAGCGTTTTTGGAAGCTCTTGGACAGATACGCAGTATTTT. Translated: CSVFGSSWTDTQYF.